Each of the 15 T cell receptor beta chains below was sequenced from the same sample in a study of blood T cell repertoires in COVID-19. Clones were sequenced by immunoSEQ multiplex PCR, and TCRdb holds only the in-frame ones, with some missing. The sample lists 200,000 to 300,000 clones; approximately 87% were seen once. The sequencing input was peripheral blood. These TCRs come from a woman aged 50 to 60 with acute or convalescent COVID-19.

This chain links TRBV11-2 with TRBJ2-3; a weak D match, TRBD2 (5 bases). The CDR3 is 16 amino acids. The V gene's germline CDR1 is SGHAT and CDR2 FQNNGV. V was shortened by 0 bases and J by 0 bases, with 10 bases between the two germline ends. CDR3 region: CASSLDPGRSTDTQYF. CDR3 bases: TGTGCCAGCAGCTTAGATCCGGGGAGAAGCACAGATACGCAGTATTTT.

The V call is TRBV9, the J call TRBJ2-7; the match to TRBD2 covers 9 bases. The CDR3 runs 16 residues. Trimming removed 4 bases from V and 6 bases from J; junction bases left unmatched: 14. Germline values: CDR1 SGDLS, CDR2 YYNGEE. The DNA of the CDR3 is TGTGCCAGCAGCTCCTGGTCTAGCGGGGCCAGCGGCGAGCAGTACTTC. This translates into CASSSWSSGASGEQYF.

The J gene is TRBJ2-2, the V gene TRBV24-1; possibly TRBD2 for D (6 bases). The ends were cut back, 3 bases at V and 4 bases at J, with 11 bases in the middle. In germline, CDR1 is KGHDR, CDR2 SFDVKD. CDR3 size: 15 residues. The CDR3 DNA sequence: TGTGCCACCAGTGATACGGGACTTCTCACCGGGGAGCTGTTTTTT. Protein sequence: CATSDTGLLTGELFF.

V and J are TRBV28 and TRBJ1-3; tentatively, D is TRBD1 (6 bases). Germline values: CDR1 MDHEN, CDR2 SYDVKM. The CDR3 length is 15 residues. V was cut by 6 bases and J by 1 base, with 13 bases left in between. The DNA for the CDR3 is TGTGCCAGCAGATCTATGCAGGGGTCTGGAAACACCATATATTTT. It translates to CASRSMQGSGNTIYF.

The CDR3 DNA follows: TGTGCCAGCAGCTACCAGTTAGCGGGAGAAGGCGAGCAGTACTTC. This codes for CASSYQLAGEGEQYF. V gene TRBV7-8 combines with J gene TRBJ2-7; TRBD2 matches 9 bases. This CDR3 has 15 amino acids. With 4 bases clipped from V and 6 bases from J, the junction kept 10 bases outside the gene matches. Looked up from germline, CDR1 is SGHVS and CDR2 is FQNEAQ.

The count of this clone is one. The genes are TRBV9 and TRBJ2-2; 11 bases are shared with TRBD2. This CDR3 region has 18 residues. V dropped 0 bases and J dropped 4; count of bases not matched to a gene: 8. CDR1 SGDLS and CDR2 YYNGEE come from the germline V gene. CDR3 nucleotide sequence: TGTGCCAGCAGCGTAGACGGTAGCGGGAGGGCAACCACCGGGGAGCTGTTTTTT. Protein product: CASSVDGSGRATTGELFF. The full variable domain, in which reference TRBV9 and TRBJ2-2 provide the parts outside the CDR3, is DSGVTQTPKHLITATGQRVTLRCSPRSGDLSVYWYQQSLDQGLQFLIQYYNGEERAKGNILERFSAQQFPDLHSELNLSSLELGDSALYFCASSVDGSGRATTGELFFGEGSRLTVL.

This CDR3 reads CASSGGPGETQYF. DNA for the CDR3: TGCGCCAGCAGCGGTGGGCCGGGGGAGACCCAGTACTTC. The V call is TRBV5-1, the J call TRBJ2-5; the D gene is possibly TRBD2 (5 bases). From germline, CDR1 is SGHRS and CDR2 YFSETQ. Trimming left V 4 bases short and J 5 bases short, with 12 bases between. CDR3 size: 13 residues.

The chain combines TRBV5-1 with TRBJ2-1; D possibly corresponds to TRBD1 (6 bases). The V gene lost 0 bases and the J gene lost 0 bases, with 7 bases spanning the gap. Germline V lookup: CDR1 SGHRS, CDR2 YFSETQ. The CDR3 consists of 15 residues. The CDR3 reads CASSLEGDSYNEQFF. CDR3 DNA sequence: TGCGCCAGCAGCTTGGAGGGGGACTCCTACAATGAGCAGTTCTTC.

A few counts support this clone. J is TRBJ2-7 and V is TRBV6-5; 11 bases match TRBD2. The CDR3 has 15 amino acids. CDR1 and CDR2 (germline): MNHEY, SVGAGI. V was clipped by 5 bases and J by 3 bases; unmatched bases: 6. CDR3 sequence: CASSHDTSGSYEQYF. DNA of the CDR3: TGTGCCAGCAGTCACGACACTAGCGGGAGCTACGAGCAGTACTTC.

The CDR3: CASSHDSGANVLTF. The CDR3 DNA follows: TGTGCCAGCAGCCACGACAGTGGGGCCAACGTCCTGACTTTC. The chain carries TRBV11-1 and TRBJ2-6; perhaps TRBD1 as D (5 bases). Germline V gene data show CDR1 as SGHAT and CDR2 as FQDESV (reference sequence). The V end was cut by 5 bases, the J end by 3 bases, with 8 bases between. This CDR3 has 14 residues.

V and J are TRBV30 and TRBJ1-2, with D maybe TRBD1 (6 bases). The length of the CDR3 is 13 residues. Trimming took off 1 base at V and 6 bases at J, with 12 bases between the two ends. CDR1 GTSNPN and CDR2 SVGIG come from the germline V gene (reference sequence). CDR3 region: CAWSEGGRNGYTF. The CDR3, as DNA: TGTGCCTGGAGTGAGGGGGGGAGGAATGGCTACACCTTC.

V usage is TRBV6-5 and J usage is TRBJ2-1; D gene unclear. The length of the CDR3 is 14 residues. Trimming shortened V by 6 bases and J by 3 bases, and 12 bases separated the two germline ends. Per germline, CDR1 MNHEY and CDR2 SVGAGI. DNA for the CDR3: TGTGCCAGCAGCCGCCAGGAATTCTACAATGAGCAGTTCTTC. It is translated as CASSRQEFYNEQFF.

The CDR3 protein is CASSERQGWATNEKLFF. The CDR3 nucleotides read TGTGCCAGCAGTGAGCGACAGGGTTGGGCAACTAATGAAAAACTGTTTTTT. The genes are TRBV25-1 and TRBJ1-4, with 7 positions matching TRBD1. From germline, CDR1 is MGHDK and CDR2 SYGVNS. The CDR3 is made up of 17 amino acids. The J segment lost 0 bases and the V segment lost 3 bases, leaving 7 bases of the junction unmatched.

V usage is TRBV30 and J usage is TRBJ1-5; 10 nucleotides agree with TRBD1. With 3 bases clipped from V and 4 bases from J, the junction kept 6 bases outside the gene matches. The CDR3 spans 15 residues. The V gene's germline CDR1 is GTSNPN and CDR2 SVGIG (reference sequence). CDR3 in DNA: TGTGCCTGGAGCCGTGACAGGGGGCAGAATCAGCCCCAGCATTTT. This encodes CAWSRDRGQNQPQHF.

The rearrangement joins TRBV7-2 to TRBJ2-1; no definite D call. Germline V gene lookup returns CDR1 SGHTA and CDR2 FQGNSA. The CDR3 sequence is 13 residues long. Trimming shortened V by 2 bases and J by 7 bases, and 9 bases separated the two germline ends. The CDR3 DNA reads as TGTGCCAGCAGCTTAAACCCCCGGAATGAGCAGTTCTTC. This sequence encodes CASSLNPRNEQFF.